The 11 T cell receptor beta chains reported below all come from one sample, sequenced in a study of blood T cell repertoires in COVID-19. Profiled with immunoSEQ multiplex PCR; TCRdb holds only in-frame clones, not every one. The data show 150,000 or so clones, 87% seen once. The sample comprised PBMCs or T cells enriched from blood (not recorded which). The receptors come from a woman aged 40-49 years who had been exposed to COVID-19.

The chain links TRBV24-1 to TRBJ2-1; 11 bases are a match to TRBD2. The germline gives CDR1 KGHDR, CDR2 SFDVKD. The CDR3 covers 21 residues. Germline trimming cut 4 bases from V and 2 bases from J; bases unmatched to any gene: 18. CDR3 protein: CATSETPASGRLKMAYNEQFF. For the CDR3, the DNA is TGTGCCACCAGTGAGACCCCGGCTAGCGGGAGGCTAAAAATGGCCTACAATGAGCAGTTCTTC.

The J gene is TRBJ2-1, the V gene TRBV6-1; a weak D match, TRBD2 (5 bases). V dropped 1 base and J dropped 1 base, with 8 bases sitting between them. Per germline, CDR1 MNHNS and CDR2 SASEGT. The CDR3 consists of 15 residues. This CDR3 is CASSEGTGSYNEQFF. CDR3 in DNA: TGTGCCAGCAGTGAAGGGACTGGATCCTACAATGAGCAGTTCTTC.

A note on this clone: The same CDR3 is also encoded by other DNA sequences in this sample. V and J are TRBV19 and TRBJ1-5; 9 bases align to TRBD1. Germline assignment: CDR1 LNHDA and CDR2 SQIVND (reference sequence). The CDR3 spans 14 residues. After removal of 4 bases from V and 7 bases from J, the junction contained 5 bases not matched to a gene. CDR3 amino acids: CASSTTGGGQPQHF. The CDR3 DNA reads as TGTGCCAGTAGTACGACAGGGGGAGGGCAGCCCCAGCATTTT. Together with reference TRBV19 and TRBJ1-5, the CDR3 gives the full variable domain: DGGITQSPKYLFRKEGQNVTLSCEQNLNHDAMYWYRQDPGQGLRLIYYSQIVNDFQKGDIAEGYSVSREKKESFPLTVTSAQKNPTAFYLCASSTTGGGQPQHFGDGTRLSIL.

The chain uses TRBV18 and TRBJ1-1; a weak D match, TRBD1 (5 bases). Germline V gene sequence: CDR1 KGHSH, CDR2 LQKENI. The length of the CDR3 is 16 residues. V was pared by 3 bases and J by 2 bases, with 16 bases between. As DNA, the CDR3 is TGTGCCAGCTCACCCTTCGCCCAGACAGCTAACACTGAAGCTTTCTTT. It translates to CASSPFAQTANTEAFF.

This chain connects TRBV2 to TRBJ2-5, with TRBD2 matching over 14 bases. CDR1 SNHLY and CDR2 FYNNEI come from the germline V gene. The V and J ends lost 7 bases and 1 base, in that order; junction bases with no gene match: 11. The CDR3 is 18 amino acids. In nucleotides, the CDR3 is TGTGCCAGCACATTGAGGGGGACTAGCGGGAGTCCCCAAGAGACCCAGTACTTC. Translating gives CASTLRGTSGSPQETQYF.

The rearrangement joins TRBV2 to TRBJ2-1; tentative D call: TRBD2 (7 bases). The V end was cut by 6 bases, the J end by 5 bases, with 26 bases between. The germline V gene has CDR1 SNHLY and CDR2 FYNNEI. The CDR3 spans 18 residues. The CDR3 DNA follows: TGTGCCAGCAGACCTCCCCCAAGGGGGACTATGACCGACAATGAGCAGTTCTTC. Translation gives CASRPPPRGTMTDNEQFF.

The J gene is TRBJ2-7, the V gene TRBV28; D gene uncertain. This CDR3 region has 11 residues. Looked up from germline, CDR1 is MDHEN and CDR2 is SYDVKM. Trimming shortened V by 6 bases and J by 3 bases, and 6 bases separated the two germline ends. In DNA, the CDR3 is TGTGCCAGCAGGATGAGCTACGAGCAGTACTTC. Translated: CASRMSYEQYF.

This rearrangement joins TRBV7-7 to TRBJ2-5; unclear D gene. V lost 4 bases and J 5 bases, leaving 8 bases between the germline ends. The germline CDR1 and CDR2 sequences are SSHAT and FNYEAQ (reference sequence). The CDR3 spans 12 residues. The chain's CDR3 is CASSSPYETQYF. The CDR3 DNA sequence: TGTGCCAGCAGCTCACCCTACGAGACCCAGTACTTC.

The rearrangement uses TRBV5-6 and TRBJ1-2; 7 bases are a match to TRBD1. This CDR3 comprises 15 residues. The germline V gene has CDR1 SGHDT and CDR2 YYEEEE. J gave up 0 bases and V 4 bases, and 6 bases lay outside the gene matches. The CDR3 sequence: CASSRGQLANYGYTF. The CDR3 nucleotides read TGTGCCAGCAGCAGGGGACAGTTAGCTAACTATGGCTACACCTTC.

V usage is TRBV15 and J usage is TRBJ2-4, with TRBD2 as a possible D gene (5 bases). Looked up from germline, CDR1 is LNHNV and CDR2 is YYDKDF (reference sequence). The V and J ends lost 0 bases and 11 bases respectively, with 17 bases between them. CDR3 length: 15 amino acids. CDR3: CATSRDLGSSPVQYF. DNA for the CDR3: TGTGCCACCAGCAGAGATCTGGGGAGCTCTCCCGTTCAGTACTTC.

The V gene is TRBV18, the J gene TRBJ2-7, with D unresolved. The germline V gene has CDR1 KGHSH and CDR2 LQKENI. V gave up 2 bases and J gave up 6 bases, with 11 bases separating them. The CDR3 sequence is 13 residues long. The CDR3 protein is CASSPVVGSEQYF. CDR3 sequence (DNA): TGTGCCAGCTCACCAGTGGTGGGCTCCGAGCAGTACTTC.